Given below is one TCR beta chain in context. Its antigen is still unknown. The data are from a study of T cell responses to AZD1222 COVID-19 vaccine. Study findings and constraints: Vaccine-associated CD4 TCRs spanned spike, dominant at 160-218 and 743-854. Repertoires were obtained solely post-peak T cell response. Close to half of spike-specific TCRs reportedly recognize unmutated variant regions.

Second-dose groups at about 4 or about 12 weeks were pooled. The V gene lost 2 bases and the J gene lost 4 bases, with 12 bases spanning the gap. The CDR3 consists of 15 residues. CDR1 SNHLY and CDR2 FYNNEI come from the germline V gene. Sequenced by immunoSEQ multiplex PCR; TCRdb stores in-frame clones only, minus some. This table has under 95,000 clones, 80% to 90% appearing once. The clonotype originates from an adult who received the AZD1222 COVID-19 vaccine. The chain employs TRBV2 and TRBJ1-3; no firm D call. Sequences were derived from peripheral blood, sampled 28 days after the second AZD1222 dose. The CDR3 DNA is TGTGCCAGCAGTGAAATTCGGGGAATCGGAAACACCATATATTTT. Translated: CASSEIRGIGNTIYF.